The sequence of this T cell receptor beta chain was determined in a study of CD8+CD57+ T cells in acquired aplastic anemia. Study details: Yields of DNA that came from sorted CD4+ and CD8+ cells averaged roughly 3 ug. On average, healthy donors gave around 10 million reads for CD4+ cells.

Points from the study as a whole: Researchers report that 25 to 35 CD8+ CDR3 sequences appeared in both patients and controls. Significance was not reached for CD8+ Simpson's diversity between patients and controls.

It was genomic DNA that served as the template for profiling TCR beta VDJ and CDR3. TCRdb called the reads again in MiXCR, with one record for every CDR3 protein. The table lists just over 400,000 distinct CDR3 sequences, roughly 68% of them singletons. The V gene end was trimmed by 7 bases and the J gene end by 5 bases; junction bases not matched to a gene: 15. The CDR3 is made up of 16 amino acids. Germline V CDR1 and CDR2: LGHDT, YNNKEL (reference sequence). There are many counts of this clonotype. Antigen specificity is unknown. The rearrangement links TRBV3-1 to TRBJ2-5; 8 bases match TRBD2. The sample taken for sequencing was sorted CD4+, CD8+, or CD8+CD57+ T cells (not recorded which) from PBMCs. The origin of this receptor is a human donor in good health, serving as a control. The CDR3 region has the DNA TGTGCCAGCACGAGTGGGCAGCGGGGGATCCCGGAGACCCAGTACTTC. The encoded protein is CASTSGQRGIPETQYF.